Described below is a single TCR beta chain sequence and its context. Antigen specificity is unknown. In the PCR, 60 Vbeta and 13 Jbeta primers were used. The protocol was immunoSEQ multiplex PCR, while the TCRdb copy is restricted to in-frame clones and leaves out a portion. The data hold 170,000 or so clones, with about 81% observed a single time. V lost 4 bases and J lost 7, with 19 bases in between. The CDR3 has 16 amino acids. CDR1 MDHEN and CDR2 SYDVKM come from the germline V gene. This sample is part of a study of cytomegalovirus exposure and HLA in healthy donors. Notes on the study in general: It was assumed in the presence/absence analyses that sequencing depth was roughly uniform across donors.

Sequencing used PBMCs. This clonotype was sampled from a woman aged 25 to 39 in good health and CMV-seronegative. The chain couples TRBV28 to TRBJ1-4, with D possibly being TRBD1 (6 bases). The CDR3 here is CASSSHPGGGSEKLFF. The CDR3, as DNA: TGTGCCAGCAGTTCCCACCCGGGGGGCGGGAGTGAAAAACTGTTTTTT.